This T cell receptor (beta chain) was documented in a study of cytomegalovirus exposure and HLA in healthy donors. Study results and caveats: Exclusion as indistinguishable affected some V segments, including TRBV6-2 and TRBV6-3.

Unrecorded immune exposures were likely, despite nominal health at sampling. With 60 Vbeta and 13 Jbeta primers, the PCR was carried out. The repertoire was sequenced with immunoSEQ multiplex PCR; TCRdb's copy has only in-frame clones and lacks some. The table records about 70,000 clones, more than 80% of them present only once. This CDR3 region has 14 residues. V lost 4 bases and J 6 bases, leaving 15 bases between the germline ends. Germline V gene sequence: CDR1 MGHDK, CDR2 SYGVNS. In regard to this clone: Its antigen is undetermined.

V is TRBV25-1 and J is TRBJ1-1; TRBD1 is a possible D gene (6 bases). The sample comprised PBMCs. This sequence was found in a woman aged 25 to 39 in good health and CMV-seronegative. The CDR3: CASSGVGGAPEAFF. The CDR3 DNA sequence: TGTGCCAGCAGTGGGGTGGGGGGGGCCCCTGAAGCTTTCTTT. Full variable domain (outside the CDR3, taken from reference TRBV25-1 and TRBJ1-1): EADIYQTPRYLVIGTGKKITLECSQTMGHDKMYWYQQDPGMELHLIHYSYGVNSTEKGDLSSESTVSRIRTEHFPLTLESARPSHTSQYLCASSGVGGAPEAFFGQGTRLTVV.